This TCR beta chain was identified during a study of spatial heterogeneity in lung cancer. This clonotype showed up many times. Trimming stripped 3 bases from V and 5 bases from J, with 11 bases between. The germline V gene has CDR1 MDHEN and CDR2 SYDVKM. This CDR3 is built from 14 residues. Time point: sample taken at primary tumor resection. Every molecule of TCR cDNA had its own unique molecular identifier. TCRdb called the 5' RACE reads again in MiXCR, with one record for every CDR3 protein. The profile shows over 45,000 distinct CDR3 sequences, around 5.2% of them singletons. The sample in question was PBMCs, obtained at surgery. This TCR was sampled from a male donor with early-stage non-small cell lung cancer. This rearrangement joins TRBV28 to TRBJ2-1, with D possibly matching TRBD2 (6 bases). The CDR3, as DNA: TGTGCCAGCAGTTTCGGGGGAACCGACAATGAGCAGTTCTTC. The encoded protein is CASSFGGTDNEQFF.